This note documents a single T cell receptor (beta chain) sequence. These data come from a study of blood T cell repertoires in COVID-19. About the research overall: Acute-phase and convalescent COVID-19 samples originated in the United States, Italy and Spain. T cells, B-cell-depleted T cells, or PBMCs supplied cDNA or gDNA.

CDR3 length: 14 residues. From germline, CDR1 is ENHRY and CDR2 SYGVKD. Deletions cut 8 bases from V and 2 bases from J, with 16 bases between. In the authors' workflow: Reference gene primer amplification yielded estimated nucleated cell counts. The protocol was immunoSEQ multiplex PCR, while the TCRdb copy is restricted to in-frame clones and leaves out a portion. V and J calls and clone size are those listed in that table; D and trimming were worked out from the DNA. The data hold fewer than 300,000 clones, with 65% to 90% observed a single time. The genes are TRBV10-3 and TRBJ2-7, with a possible D match to TRBD2 (5 bases). The sample taken for sequencing was peripheral blood. The TCR originated in a woman aged 55-69 years with active or convalescent COVID-19. In DNA form, the CDR3 reads TGTGCCATCCGGCGGGCTCCGGGAACCTACGAGCAGTACTTC. This translates into CAIRRAPGTYEQYF.